This is a list of T cell receptor beta chains from one sample in a study of cytomegalovirus exposure and HLA in healthy donors. TCRdb's table, derived via immunoSEQ multiplex PCR, lists solely in-frame clones and lacks some. Of around 78,000 clones listed, over 60% are singletons. The specimen sequenced was PBMCs. These TCRs come from a male donor in good health and CMV-seronegative. Each CDR3 is given with its conserved first and last residue. The D gene is left open where the match is weak. Some rows mark clone size as missing; the rest say once, few, many or name a class of expanded clone.

clone_size j_call v_call d_call cdr3_length cdr3_nt cdr3_aa
few TRBJ1-1 TRBV4-3 - 15 TGCGCCAGCAGCCAGAGAGACAGATACACTGCGGAAGCTTTCTTT CASSQRDRYTAEAFF
- TRBJ2-1 TRBV5-1 - 13 TGCGCCAGCAGCGCCGACAGAAACAATGAGCAGTTCTTC CASSADRNNEQFF
- TRBJ2-1 TRBV28 TRBD1 13 TGTGCCAGCAGTTCTTGGACAGGGGCTGAGCAGTTCTTC CASSSWTGAEQFF
few TRBJ2-1 TRBV27 - 12 TGTGCCAGCAGTTACAGGGACAATGAGCAGTTCTTC CASSYRDNEQFF
- TRBJ2-7 TRBV14 TRBD1 14 TGTGCCAGCAGCCCGACCGGGACAGGGCTCGAGCAGTACTTC CASSPTGTGLEQYF
- TRBJ1-3 TRBV25-1 - 17 TGTGCCAGCAGTCCGCCAGCCTACAGGGCGGCTGGAAACACCATATATTTT CASSPPAYRAAGNTIYF
- TRBJ2-5 TRBV5-1 - 14 TGCGCCAGCAGCTCAGGCGGGGGCGTCGAGACCCAGTACTTC CASSSGGGVETQYF
- TRBJ1-2 TRBV7-2 TRBD1 18 TGTGCCAGCAGCTTAGCGGTGACAGGGAGTGGCAGGACCTATGGCTACACCTTC CASSLAVTGSGRTYGYTF
- TRBJ2-7 TRBV19 - 14 TGTGCCAGTACCATGGGGGCAGGGGACGACGAGCAGTACTTC CASTMGAGDDEQYF
few TRBJ1-1 TRBV7-9 - 14 TGTGCCAGCAGCTTAGTACAGGCCAACACTGAAGCTTTCTTT CASSLVQANTEAFF
- TRBJ1-4 TRBV6-5 - 16 TGTGCCAGCAGTTACTCTCAGGATGCAACTAATGAAAAACTGTTTTTT CASSYSQDATNEKLFF
- TRBJ1-5 TRBV5-4 - 16 TGTGCCAGCAGCAACCAGGGGTTGCATGGCAATCAGCCCCAGCATTTT CASSNQGLHGNQPQHF
- TRBJ1-4 TRBV28 - 14 TGTGCCAGCAGTCTTGCCTCCCAGGTGGTAAAACTGTTTTTT CASSLASQVVKLFF
- TRBJ2-6 TRBV7-8 - 17 TGTGCCAGCAGCTTTCATCAGACAGGCACGGGGGCCAACGTCCTGACTTTC CASSFHQTGTGANVLTF
- TRBJ2-3 TRBV5-4 TRBD2 17 TGTGCCAGCAGTTTAGCGGGAGGGCCCTCAAGGGCAGATACGCAGTATTTT CASSLAGGPSRADTQYF
- TRBJ2-3 TRBV5-1 - 14 TGCGCCAGCAGCTTCGACAGAAGCACAGATACGCAGTATTTT CASSFDRSTDTQYF
- TRBJ1-2 TRBV5-1 - 13 TGCGCCAGCAGCTTGGGGACAGTCTATGGCTACACCTTC CASSLGTVYGYTF